These T cell receptor beta chains were read from a single sample in a study of PD-1 blockade in mismatch repair-deficient tumors. Sequenced by immunoSEQ multiplex PCR; TCRdb stores in-frame clones only, minus some. The data show 130,000 or so clones, approximately 86% seen once. Sequencing used peripheral blood, obtained 44 weeks after starting pembrolizumab. The receptors were sampled from an adult with mismatch repair-deficient cancer. Each CDR3 is given with its conserved first and last residue. The D gene is left open where the match is weak. Size is stated for part of the rows, as once, few or many counts, or as a class when the clone is expanded.

D gene: NA; clone size: NA; V gene: TRBV29-1; J gene: TRBJ2-3; CDR3 protein: CSVEPSFQDTQYF; CDR3 DNA: TGCAGCGTTGAGCCTAGCTTTCAAGATACGCAGTATTTT
D gene: TRBD2; clone size: NA; V gene: TRBV5-4; J gene: TRBJ2-2; CDR3 protein: CASSTASGLGELFF; CDR3 DNA: TGTGCCAGCAGCACGGCTAGCGGGCTGGGGGAGCTGTTTTTT
D gene: TRBD2; clone size: NA; V gene: TRBV27; J gene: TRBJ2-7; CDR3 protein: CASSWISGRASYEQYF; CDR3 DNA: TGTGCCAGCAGTTGGATCAGCGGGAGGGCCTCCTACGAGCAGTACTTC
D gene: TRBD1; clone size: NA; V gene: TRBV13; J gene: TRBJ2-1; CDR3 protein: CASSLGQGAYNEQFF; CDR3 DNA: TGTGCCAGCAGCCTCGGACAGGGAGCCTACAATGAGCAGTTCTTC
D gene: NA; clone size: once; V gene: TRBV4-1; J gene: TRBJ2-7; CDR3 protein: CASSQGLGAYEQYF; CDR3 DNA: TGCGCCAGCAGCCAAGGGTTGGGGGCCTACGAGCAGTACTTC
D gene: TRBD2; clone size: once; V gene: TRBV13; J gene: TRBJ2-7; CDR3 protein: CASSLKGLRGLRGYEQYF; CDR3 DNA: TGTGCCAGCAGCTTAAAGGGCCTTAGGGGACTAAGGGGCTACGAGCAGTACTTC
D gene: TRBD1; clone size: NA; V gene: TRBV13; J gene: TRBJ2-3; CDR3 protein: CASSLGRQGATDTQYF; CDR3 DNA: TGTGCCAGCAGCTTAGGCCGGCAGGGGGCGACAGATACGCAGTATTTT
D gene: NA; clone size: once; V gene: TRBV2; J gene: TRBJ2-6; CDR3 protein: CASSDGSPGANVLTF; CDR3 DNA: TGTGCCAGCAGTGATGGGAGTCCGGGGGCCAACGTCCTGACTTTC
D gene: NA; clone size: NA; V gene: TRBV2; J gene: TRBJ2-1; CDR3 protein: CASSRVYNEQFF; CDR3 DNA: TGTGCCAGCAGTCGGGTCTACAATGAGCAGTTCTTC
D gene: NA; clone size: NA; V gene: TRBV7-9; J gene: TRBJ2-7; CDR3 protein: CASSFTGGAGTYEQYF; CDR3 DNA: TGTGCCAGCAGCTTTACGGGGGGCGCGGGGACCTACGAGCAGTACTTC
D gene: NA; clone size: NA; V gene: TRBV11-3; J gene: TRBJ1-1; CDR3 protein: CASSLWRAEAFF; CDR3 DNA: TGTGCCAGCAGCCTTTGGCGGGCTGAAGCTTTCTTT
D gene: NA; clone size: NA; V gene: TRBV18; J gene: TRBJ1-1; CDR3 protein: CASSIEGNTEAFF; CDR3 DNA: TGTGCCAGCTCTATTGAGGGGAACACTGAAGCTTTCTTT
D gene: NA; clone size: NA; V gene: TRBV7-9; J gene: TRBJ1-1; CDR3 protein: CASSARPTGTNTEAFF; CDR3 DNA: TGTGCCAGCAGCGCCCGACCGACAGGCACCAACACTGAAGCTTTCTTT
D gene: TRBD2; clone size: NA; V gene: TRBV7-2; J gene: TRBJ2-3; CDR3 protein: CASSRRREEVPDTQYF; CDR3 DNA: TGTGCCAGCAGCCGTAGGCGGGAGGAGGTCCCAGATACGCAGTATTTT
D gene: NA; clone size: NA; V gene: TRBV5-1; J gene: TRBJ1-5; CDR3 protein: CASSSTGGNQPQHF; CDR3 DNA: TGCGCCAGCAGCTCCACGGGGGGCAATCAGCCCCAGCATTTT
D gene: TRBD2; clone size: NA; V gene: TRBV6-1; J gene: TRBJ2-3; CDR3 protein: CASSEASGNTDTQYF; CDR3 DNA: TGTGCCAGCAGTGAAGCTAGCGGGAACACAGATACGCAGTATTTT
D gene: NA; clone size: NA; V gene: TRBV6-6; J gene: TRBJ2-5; CDR3 protein: CASSLDGGRGETQYF; CDR3 DNA: TGTGCCAGCAGTTTGGACGGGGGGCGAGGGGAGACCCAGTACTTC
D gene: TRBD1; clone size: NA; V gene: TRBV4-1; J gene: TRBJ1-2; CDR3 protein: CASSHGQGGYGYTF; CDR3 DNA: TGCGCCAGCAGCCATGGACAGGGCGGCTATGGCTACACCTTC
D gene: NA; clone size: NA; V gene: TRBV4-1; J gene: TRBJ2-7; CDR3 protein: CASSQGLGDNEQYF; CDR3 DNA: TGCGCCAGCAGTCAGGGACTGGGTGACAACGAGCAGTACTTC
D gene: TRBD2; clone size: NA; V gene: TRBV18; J gene: TRBJ2-7; CDR3 protein: CASSPGGGEQYF; CDR3 DNA: TGTGCCAGCTCACCAGGGGGGGGCGAGCAGTACTTC
D gene: TRBD1; clone size: NA; V gene: TRBV28; J gene: TRBJ2-7; CDR3 protein: CASSPLVAGGSEQYF; CDR3 DNA: TGTGCCAGCAGTCCCTTAGTGGCAGGGGGCTCCGAGCAGTACTTC
D gene: TRBD2; clone size: NA; V gene: TRBV4-1; J gene: TRBJ2-5; CDR3 protein: CASSGSSGGGETQYF; CDR3 DNA: TGCGCCAGCTCAGGATCTAGCGGGGGAGGGGAGACCCAGTACTTC
D gene: TRBD2; clone size: NA; V gene: TRBV11-2; J gene: TRBJ2-7; CDR3 protein: CASSSLAGLYYEQYF; CDR3 DNA: TGTGCCAGCAGCTCGTTAGCGGGACTCTACTACGAGCAGTACTTC